The clone carrying this T cell receptor beta chain was seen only a few times. The data belong to a study of cytomegalovirus exposure and HLA in healthy donors. PCR primers comprised 60 Vbeta and 13 Jbeta primers. Libraries were prepared by immunoSEQ multiplex PCR; TCRdb keeps only in-frame clonotypes and omits some of them. The repertoire has 100,000 or so clones, approximately 11% of them found once; the top ten carry 16%. Healthy individuals who donated bone marrow served as the donors. Germline CDR1 SGHVS, CDR2 FNYEAQ. This CDR3 is 15 amino acids long. The trim removed 1 base at V and 4 bases at J, leaving 7 bases unmatched.

This sequence joins TRBV7-6 and TRBJ2-7, with TRBD2 matching 7 bases. The source is a man aged 35-49 years in good health and CMV-seropositive. The sequencing input was PBMCs. In DNA, the CDR3 is TGTGCCAGCAGCTTAGGCGCTAGCGGACCGTACGAGCAGTACTTC. It encodes CASSLGASGPYEQYF.